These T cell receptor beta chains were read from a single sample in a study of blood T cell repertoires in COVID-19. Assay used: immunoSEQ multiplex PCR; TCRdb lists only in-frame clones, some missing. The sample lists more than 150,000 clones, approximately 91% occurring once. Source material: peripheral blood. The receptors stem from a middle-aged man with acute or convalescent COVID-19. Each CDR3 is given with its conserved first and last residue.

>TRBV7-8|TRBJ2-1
CASRAGDEQFF
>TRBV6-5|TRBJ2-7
CASRGTGLYEQYF
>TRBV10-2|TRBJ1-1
CASSPGARTEAFF
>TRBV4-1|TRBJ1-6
CASSQDGAGAGSPLHF
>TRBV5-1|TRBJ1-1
CASRTANTEAFF
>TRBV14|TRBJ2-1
CASSQGVQDSYNEQFF
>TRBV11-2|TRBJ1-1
CASSPPGPEAFF
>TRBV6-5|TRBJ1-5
CASILAERNQPQHF
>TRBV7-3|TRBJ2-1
CASSMGLSSYNEQFF
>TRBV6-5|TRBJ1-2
CASSSGEGYTF
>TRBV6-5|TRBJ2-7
CASSSQGQAYEQYF
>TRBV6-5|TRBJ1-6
CASSYSQAGGNSPLHF
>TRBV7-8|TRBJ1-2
CASSLGLSYGYTF
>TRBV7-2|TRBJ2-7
CASSLGRTGLYEQYF
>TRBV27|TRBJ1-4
CASRPTGGNEKLFF
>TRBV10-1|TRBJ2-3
CASSVGTSGTTDTQYF
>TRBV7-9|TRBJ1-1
CASSLNRANTEAFF
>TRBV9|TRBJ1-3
CASSVTGTGNTIYF
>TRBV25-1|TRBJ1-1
CASHTGNTSGVCDTEAFF
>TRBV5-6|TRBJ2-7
CASSLVGRSSYEQYF
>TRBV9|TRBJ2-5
CASSRGQGRETQYF
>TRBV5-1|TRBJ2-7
CASSWGPDRYEQYF
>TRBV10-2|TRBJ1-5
CASSEFAGGSSNQPQHF
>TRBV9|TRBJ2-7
CASSVDRGCTRKTEQYF
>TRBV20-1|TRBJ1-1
CRAGTTGDAFF
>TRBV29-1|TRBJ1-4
CSVGQGSEKLFF
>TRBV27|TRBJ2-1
CASSRTGGNEQFF
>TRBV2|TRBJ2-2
CASSDINTGELFF
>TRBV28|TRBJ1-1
CASKRTGGGTEAFF
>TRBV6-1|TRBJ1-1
CASSATAGRGRTEAFF
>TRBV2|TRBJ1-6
CASSPGHPRYNSPLHF
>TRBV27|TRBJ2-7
CASSGTGAYEQYF
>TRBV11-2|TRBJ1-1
CASSWDRGNTEAFF
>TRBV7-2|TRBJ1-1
CASSQNRGGGNTEAFF
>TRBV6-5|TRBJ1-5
CASNLGTGLRQPQHF
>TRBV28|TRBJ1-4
CASSLNGNEKLFF
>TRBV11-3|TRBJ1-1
CASSLRTGEAFF
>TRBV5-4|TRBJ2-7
CASSPGSIYEQYF
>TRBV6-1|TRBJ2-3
CASSERGRPSNTQYF
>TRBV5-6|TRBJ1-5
CASSKGTGQAYSNQPQHF